The 26 T cell receptor beta chains presented below share a single source sample, sequenced in a study of radiotherapy plus CTLA-4 blockade in lung cancer. Clones were sequenced by immunoSEQ multiplex PCR, and TCRdb holds only the in-frame ones, with some missing. The sample shows roughly 44,000 clones, about 88% of them seen only once. The material sequenced was peripheral blood, taken from a patient treated with radiotherapy plus ipilimumab. The receptors come from a human donor with non-small cell lung cancer whose response to radiotherapy plus ipilimumab could not be evaluated.

As to this clone: Other DNA variants within this sample encode the same CDR3. The J gene is TRBJ2-7, the V gene TRBV6-5, with 8 nucleotides matching TRBD2. V lost 2 bases, J lost 4 bases, and 1 base stayed unmatched. Germline V gives CDR1 MNHEY, CDR2 SVGAGI. CDR3 length: 13 amino acids. In nucleotides, the CDR3 is TGTGCCAGCAGTTACCCGGGGGGGTACGAGCAGTACTTC. It translates to CASSYPGGYEQYF.

The chain is built from TRBV4-3 and TRBJ2-5; 7 nucleotides agree with TRBD1. Unmatched junction bases numbered 0, after V lost 1 base and J lost 1 base. Germline lookup yields CDR1 LGHNA and CDR2 YSLEER. The CDR3 has 14 amino acids. CDR3 in DNA: TGCGCCAGCAGCCAAGGGGACAGCCAAGAGACCCAGTACTTC. It codes for CASSQGDSQETQYF.

The rearrangement joins TRBV5-1 to TRBJ2-7, with a tentative D call TRBD2 (6 bases). V dropped 0 bases and J dropped 0 bases, with 7 bases sitting between them. CDR1 SGHRS and CDR2 YFSETQ come from the germline V gene. This CDR3 spans 14 amino acids. The chain's CDR3 is CASSLAGSSYEQYF. The CDR3 nucleotides read TGCGCCAGCAGCTTGGCCGGGAGCTCCTACGAGCAGTACTTC.

The genes are TRBV7-6 and TRBJ2-3; 11 bases are a match to TRBD2. The CDR3 contains 16 residues. The V gene end was trimmed by 2 bases and the J gene end by 5 bases; junction bases not matched to a gene: 6. Germline assignment: CDR1 SGHVS and CDR2 FNYEAQ. This CDR3 is CASSLTLAGVLDTQYF. The DNA for the CDR3 is TGTGCCAGCAGCTTAACACTAGCGGGAGTGCTAGATACGCAGTATTTT.

The chain is built from TRBV7-9 and TRBJ1-2; D gene unclear. V dropped 1 base and J dropped 3 bases, with 12 bases sitting between them. The CDR3 is 15 residues long. Germline CDR1 is SEHNR and CDR2 is FQNEAQ (reference sequence). CDR3 amino acids: CASSLGSRVDYGYTF. The CDR3 DNA sequence: TGTGCCAGCAGCTTAGGAAGCCGCGTTGACTATGGCTACACCTTC.

The chain has TRBV13 and TRBJ1-1, with D perhaps matching TRBD1 (6 bases). Germline loops: CDR1 PRHDT, CDR2 FYEKMQ (reference sequence). The CDR3 covers 15 residues. V was pared by 5 bases and J by 4 bases, with 17 bases between. The CDR3 DNA follows: TGTGCCAGCAGCCCCCGGGGAGGGGGGTTCACTGAAGCTTTCTTT. This codes for CASSPRGGGFTEAFF.

CDR3 sequence reads: CASSFEAGGVYEQYF. CDR3 coding DNA: TGTGCCAGCAGCTTTGAAGCGGGAGGGGTCTACGAGCAGTACTTC. The rearrangement uses TRBV28 and TRBJ2-7, with 10 bases lining up with TRBD2. This CDR3 region has 15 residues. With 6 bases clipped from V and 3 bases from J, the junction kept 8 bases outside the gene matches. The germline V gene has CDR1 MDHEN and CDR2 SYDVKM.

V and J are TRBV9 and TRBJ2-5; 12 positions match TRBD2. Looked up from germline, CDR1 is SGDLS and CDR2 is YYNGEE. The CDR3 is 17 amino acids. V trimming: 0 bases; J trimming: 4 bases; junction bases outside the gene matches: 7. CDR3 nucleotides: TGTGCCAGCAGCGTAGGTCTAGCGGGGGGGTACCGAGAGACCCAGTACTTC. Translating gives CASSVGLAGGYRETQYF.

This chain uses TRBV19 with TRBJ2-7, with 7 bases matching TRBD1. Germline assignment: CDR1 LNHDA and CDR2 SQIVND (reference sequence). The CDR3 length is 13 residues. J was trimmed by 3 bases and V by 5 bases; bases with no gene match: 4. CDR3 sequence reads: CASSPGQIYEQYF. In DNA, the CDR3 is TGTGCCAGTAGTCCGGGACAGATCTACGAGCAGTACTTC.

This chain links TRBV25-1 with TRBJ2-5, with TRBD1 matching 11 bases. The CDR3 is 15 residues long. With V trimmed by 3 bases and J by 5 bases, 5 bases remained unmatched. The germline CDR1 and CDR2 sequences are MGHDK and SYGVNS. CDR3 loop: CASSDGQGARETQYF. The CDR3, as DNA: TGTGCCAGCAGTGACGGACAGGGGGCGCGGGAGACCCAGTACTTC. Supplemented by reference TRBV25-1 and TRBJ2-5, the full variable domain reads EADIYQTPRYLVIGTGKKITLECSQTMGHDKMYWYQQDPGMELHLIHYSYGVNSTEKGDLSSESTVSRIRTEHFPLTLESARPSHTSQYLCASSDGQGARETQYFGPGTRLLVL.

Turning to this clone: The junction shows a germline mismatch at one end, possibly a read error. The same CDR3 can be traced to other DNA sequences in this sample. V usage is TRBV7-2 and J usage is TRBJ2-7, with 10 bases fitting TRBD2. The CDR3 spans 16 residues. CDR1 SGHTA and CDR2 FQGNSA come from the germline V gene. DNA of the CDR3: TGCGCCAGCAGCACCGCTAGCGGGAGCAACTCCTACGAGCAGTACTTC. Its translation is CASSTASGSNSYEQYF.

The chain couples TRBV10-1 to TRBJ2-2; 7 bases fit TRBD1. Per germline, CDR1 WNHNN and CDR2 SYGVQD (reference sequence). The CDR3 runs 16 residues. The J segment lost 5 bases and the V segment lost 5 bases, leaving 11 bases of the junction unmatched. In DNA form, the CDR3 reads TGCGCCAGCAGTCCTGGACAGGTTAGAAGGACCGGGGAGCTGTTTTTT. Amino acids: CASSPGQVRRTGELFF.

This chain joins TRBV7-2 and TRBJ1-1; D is ambiguous. The CDR3 has 12 residues. Per germline, CDR1 SGHTA and CDR2 FQGNSA. V lost 4 bases and J lost 7, with 10 bases in between. CDR3 residues: CASSSEVVEAFF. CDR3 nucleotide sequence: TGTGCCAGCAGCTCAGAGGTCGTTGAAGCTTTCTTT.

The rearrangement links TRBV28 to TRBJ2-6, with 8 bases lining up with TRBD1. Per germline, CDR1 MDHEN and CDR2 SYDVKM. With 6 bases clipped from V and 2 bases from J, the junction kept 9 bases outside the gene matches. The CDR3 is 17 residues long. DNA for the CDR3: TGTGCCAGCAGACTCGAGGACAGGGCCACTGGGGCCAACGTCCTGACTTTC. It encodes CASRLEDRATGANVLTF.

This clone was detected only a few times. J is TRBJ2-6 and V is TRBV7-2; D may be TRBD2 (5 bases). Trimming stripped 3 bases from V and 0 bases from J, with 12 bases between. Germline CDR1 is SGHTA and CDR2 is FQGNSA. The CDR3 is 17 amino acids. The CDR3 region has the DNA TGTGCCAGCAGCTTGATGGGAGCCTCCTCTGGGGCCAACGTCCTGACTTTC. It translates to CASSLMGASSGANVLTF.

This chain links TRBV11-2 with TRBJ1-1; unclear D gene. Germline V gives CDR1 SGHAT, CDR2 FQNNGV. V lost 5 bases to trimming and J lost 0 bases, with 13 bases between them. This CDR3 comprises 15 residues. The CDR3 DNA reads as TGTGCCAGCAGCCCCCATCCCACAGTGAACACTGAAGCTTTCTTT. Protein sequence: CASSPHPTVNTEAFF.

V is TRBV4-3 and J is TRBJ1-1; D is possibly TRBD1 (6 bases). V was clipped by 0 bases and J by 7 bases, with 15 bases between them. CDR3 size: 15 residues. CDR1 LGHNA and CDR2 YSLEER come from the germline V gene. The CDR3, as DNA: TGCGCCAGCAGCCAAGATCTCGGACAGAGTAGTGAAGCTTTCTTT. Protein sequence: CASSQDLGQSSEAFF.

This clone was detected only once. The rearrangement links TRBV28 to TRBJ1-3; the match to TRBD1 covers 8 bases. Germline loops: CDR1 MDHEN, CDR2 SYDVKM. The junction had 9 bases not matched to a gene; V was cut back by 5 bases and J by 0 bases. The CDR3 has 17 residues. CDR3 nucleotides: TGTGCCAGCAGTGATCAGGGGGCCGCAGTCTCTGGAAACACCATATATTTT. It specifies CASSDQGAAVSGNTIYF.

The CDR3 is CASVVRTGLSEAFF. The DNA of the CDR3 is TGTGCTAGTGTAGTGAGGACAGGTCTCTCTGAAGCTTTCTTT. The chain has TRBV12-5 and TRBJ1-1, with 7 nucleotides matching TRBD1. Trimming at V came to 7 bases and at J to 6 bases, leaving 11 bases not matched to a gene. Germline V gene sequence: CDR1 LGHNT, CDR2 FRNRAP. The CDR3 loop spans 14 amino acids.

The V call is TRBV4-3, the J call TRBJ1-2; TRBD1 matches 10 bases. Germline assignment: CDR1 LGHNA and CDR2 YSLEER. V lost 1 base, J lost 8 bases, and 10 bases stayed unmatched. The CDR3 totals 16 residues. DNA for the CDR3: TGCGCCAGCAGCCAAGGAAGAGGACAGGGGGATTCGGGCTACACCTTC. This gives the protein CASSQGRGQGDSGYTF.

This chain uses TRBV7-2 with TRBJ2-2, with D perhaps TRBD2 (6 bases). CDR3 length equals 14 residues. The V gene's germline CDR1 is SGHTA and CDR2 FQGNSA. With 5 bases removed from V and 3 bases from J, the gap between germline ends came to 10 bases. DNA for the CDR3: TGTGCCAGCAGCAACCAGCGGGACACCGGGGAGCTGTTTTTT. Encoded protein: CASSNQRDTGELFF.

The V gene is TRBV7-2, the J gene TRBJ1-3; 7 positions match TRBD1. V gave up 1 base and J gave up 4 bases; unmatched junction bases: 10. Germline V gives CDR1 SGHTA, CDR2 FQGNSA. This CDR3 contains 17 residues. Here the CDR3 DNA reads TGTGCCAGCAGCTTAGTCGGGATAGGGGGCCAAGGAAACACCATATATTTT. This translates into CASSLVGIGGQGNTIYF.

This sequence joins TRBV6-1 and TRBJ2-4; D perhaps matches TRBD1 (6 bases). The CDR3 is 13 amino acids. V gave up 5 bases and J gave up 5 bases, with 10 bases separating them. In germline, CDR1 is MNHNS, CDR2 SASEGT. The CDR3 bases are TGTGCCAGCAGTCTGGACAGACAAAACATTCAGTACTTC. It translates to CASSLDRQNIQYF.

The chain employs TRBV6-5 and TRBJ1-1, with 10 bases that match TRBD1. The CDR3 runs to 16 residues. Germline CDR1 MNHEY, CDR2 SVGAGI. Unmatched junction bases numbered 11, after V lost 0 bases and J lost 10 bases. The CDR3 loop reads CASSYSMGQGPRGAFF. CDR3 nucleotides: TGTGCCAGCAGTTACTCGATGGGACAGGGGCCTCGTGGAGCTTTCTTT.

As to this clone: Lacking the conserved final phenylalanine or tryptophan, this CDR3 likely reflects a read error. The V gene is TRBV19, the J gene TRBJ1-1; possibly TRBD1 for D (5 bases). This CDR3 region has 14 residues. Germline V lookup: CDR1 LNHDA, CDR2 SQIVND (reference sequence). Trimming took 1 base from V and 8 from J, leaving 14 bases between them. The CDR3 DNA follows: TGTGCCAGTAGTATAGGGGCAGGGACTAGGGAAGCTTTCCTT. This sequence encodes CASSIGAGTREAFL.

This chain connects TRBV25-1 to TRBJ2-7, with D uncertain. The CDR3 length is 14 residues. The V end lost 2 bases, the J end lost 0 bases, and 8 bases lay between the germline ends. CDR1 is MGHDK and CDR2 is SYGVNS in the germline V gene. As DNA, the CDR3 is TGTGCCAGCAGTGAAGAGGCCCCCTCCTACGAGCAGTACTTC. This translates into CASSEEAPSYEQYF.